The 28 T cell receptor beta chains reported below all come from one sample, sequenced in a study of memory CD4+ T cells and cytomegalovirus serostatus. Method: immunoSEQ multiplex PCR; TCRdb's copy keeps in-frame clones and lacks some. This sample carries about 50,000 clones, around 77% of them seen once, and the ten largest clones take under 0.7%. Single viable CD3+CD4+CD8-CD45RO+ cells were sorted as the memory CD4+ T cells. The specimen sequenced was memory CD4+ T cells from blood. Receptor source: an adult in good health and CMV-seronegative.

The chain carries TRBV7-2 and TRBJ2-7; D gene unclear. This CDR3 is built from 12 residues. The germline V gene has CDR1 SGHTA and CDR2 FQGNSA. The V end was cut by 1 base, the J end by 4 bases, with 5 bases between. The CDR3 sequence is CASSLEMYEQYF. For the CDR3, the DNA is TGTGCCAGCAGCTTAGAAATGTACGAGCAGTACTTC.

The V and J genes are TRBV5-1 and TRBJ1-6, with TRBD1 matching 8 bases. The CDR3 consists of 15 residues. After removal of 4 bases from V and 5 bases from J, the junction contained 5 bases not matched to a gene. CDR1 is SGHRS and CDR2 is YFSETQ in the germline V gene. This CDR3 reads CASSPTGGNNSPLHF. The CDR3 DNA reads TGCGCCAGCAGCCCCACAGGGGGTAATAATTCACCCCTCCACTTT.

This chain links TRBV15 with TRBJ2-6, with D possibly TRBD2 on 5 matching bases. The CDR3 is 20 amino acids. CDR1 and CDR2 (germline): LNHNV, YYDKDF (reference sequence). The ends were cut back, 0 bases at V and 0 bases at J, with 18 bases in the middle. The CDR3 protein is CATSRDRIESGSSGANVLTF. In DNA form, the CDR3 reads TGTGCCACCAGCAGAGATAGGATAGAGTCGGGGAGCTCTGGGGCCAACGTCCTGACTTTC.

This clone was recorded only once. The chain is built from TRBV12-2 and TRBJ1-4; the table names TRBD1, a call not compared with the DNA. TRBV12-2 has pseudogene status. This CDR3 is 18 amino acids long. CDR3 DNA sequence: TGTGCAAGTCGCTTAGCGCCGATACAGGGGGCTACGCATGAAAAACTGTTTTTT. Translated: CASRLAPIQGATHEKLFF.

This clone was counted once. The rearrangement links TRBV6-1 to TRBJ2-5, with 9 bases lining up with TRBD1. The germline gives CDR1 MNHNS, CDR2 SASEGT. The CDR3 has 16 amino acids. The trim removed 4 bases at V and 5 bases at J, leaving 11 bases unmatched. The CDR3 spells CASSGTGEVSGETQYF. Written as DNA, the CDR3 is TGTGCCAGCAGTGGGACAGGGGAGGTTTCTGGGGAGACCCAGTACTTC.

The genes are TRBV7-2 and TRBJ2-3; unclear D gene. CDR3 length: 17 residues. CDR1 is SGHTA, CDR2 FQGNSA, per germline. With 5 bases removed from V and 3 bases from J, the gap between germline ends came to 21 bases. The CDR3 spells CASSLSSKFPGTDTQYF. CDR3 nucleotides: TGTGCCAGCAGCCTTTCATCTAAGTTCCCTGGGACAGATACGCAGTATTTT. The full variable domain, its missing parts supplied by reference TRBV7-2 and TRBJ2-3, is GAGVSQSPSNKVTEKGKDVELRCDPISGHTALYWYRQSLGQGLEFLIYFQGNSAPDKSGLPSDRFSAERTGGSVSTLTIQRTQQEDSAVYLCASSLSSKFPGTDTQYFGPGTRLTVL.

This clone was counted only a few times. The chain carries TRBV2 and TRBJ1-1; D not resolved. The CDR3 runs 14 residues. Trimming pared 1 base from V and 7 bases from J, leaving 13 bases between. Germline CDR1 and CDR2: SNHLY and FYNNEI. For the CDR3, the DNA is TGTGCCAGCAGTGAAGGATCGGGGATACTTGAAGCTTTCTTT. As protein: CASSEGSGILEAFF. The complete variable domain, with remaining parts taken from reference TRBV2 and TRBJ1-1, reads EPEVTQTPSHQVTQMGQEVILRCVPISNHLYFYWYRQILGQKVEFLVSFYNNEISEKSEIFDDQFSVERPDGSNFTLKIRSTKLEDSAMYFCASSEGSGILEAFFGQGTRLTVV.

This rearrangement joins TRBV9 to TRBJ2-1; 10 nucleotides agree with TRBD2. CDR1 and CDR2 (germline): SGDLS, YYNGEE. V shed 3 bases, J shed 8 bases, and the junction held 5 bases outside the gene matches. CDR3 length: 14 amino acids. The CDR3 reads CASSGSGGADEQFF. In nucleotides, the CDR3 is TGTGCCAGCAGCGGAAGCGGGGGGGCCGATGAGCAGTTCTTC.

J is TRBJ2-7 and V is TRBV7-2; weak D call: TRBD1 (6 bases). Trimming cost V 6 bases and J 4 bases, with 19 bases left between them. This CDR3 has 15 amino acids. Germline CDR1 SGHTA, CDR2 FQGNSA. CDR3 amino acids: CASSPPSGTRYEQYF. CDR3 sequence (DNA): TGTGCCAGCAGTCCCCCCTCCGGGACACGTTACGAGCAGTACTTC.

This rearrangement joins TRBV6-1 to TRBJ1-1; D ambiguous. Germline CDR1 reads MNHNS; CDR2 reads SASEGT. V was trimmed by 5 bases and J by 10 bases, leaving 14 bases between them. The CDR3 consists of 12 residues. The CDR3 DNA follows: TGTGCCAGCAGTCTCACATCGAGTTCAGCTTTCTTT. This translates into CASSLTSSSAFF.

V is TRBV14 and J is TRBJ1-1; perhaps TRBD1 as D (5 bases). Germline-derived CDR1 and CDR2 are SGHDN and FVKESK. V gave up 1 base and J gave up 5 bases, with 11 bases separating them. This CDR3 comprises 14 residues. The CDR3: CASSQVAGRTEAFF. DNA for the CDR3: TGTGCCAGCAGCCAAGTGGCGGGGCGGACTGAAGCTTTCTTT.

The genes are TRBV19 and TRBJ1-2, with no clear D. This CDR3 is built from 13 residues. Germline V CDR1 and CDR2: LNHDA, SQIVND (reference sequence). V lost 6 bases, J lost 2 bases, and 10 bases lay in between. CDR3 region: CASRQFQNYGYTF. The CDR3 bases are TGTGCCAGTAGGCAATTTCAGAACTATGGCTACACCTTC. The full variable domain, completed using reference TRBV19 and TRBJ1-2, is DGGITQSPKYLFRKEGQNVTLSCEQNLNHDAMYWYRQDPGQGLRLIYYSQIVNDFQKGDIAEGYSVSREKKESFPLTVTSAQKNPTAFYLCASRQFQNYGYTFGSGTRLTVV.

The chain carries TRBV19 and TRBJ1-5; D unclear. CDR1 is LNHDA, CDR2 SQIVND, per germline (reference sequence). V lost 7 bases, J lost 4 bases, and 8 bases lay in between. This CDR3 contains 12 residues. The CDR3 bases are TGTGCCAGTATGGAGCAGAATCAGCCCCAGCATTTT. Its translation is CASMEQNQPQHF.

CDR3 coding DNA: TGCGCCAGCAGCCCCGGTGGGAGTAATGGCAATGAGCAGTTCTTC. Encoded protein: CASSPGGSNGNEQFF. The chain couples TRBV5-1 to TRBJ2-1; the D gene is possibly TRBD2 (5 bases). The V gene lost 4 bases and the J gene lost 6 bases, with 17 bases spanning the gap. CDR1 is SGHRS and CDR2 is YFSETQ in the germline V gene. This CDR3 comprises 15 residues.

This rearrangement joins TRBV6-5 to TRBJ1-1; 9 bases match TRBD1. The ends lost 0 bases at V and 5 bases at J; junction bases unmatched: 4. The CDR3 contains 15 residues. Per germline, CDR1 MNHEY and CDR2 SVGAGI. CDR3 protein: CASSYSKGQGTEAFF. The CDR3 DNA reads TGTGCCAGCAGTTACTCGAAGGGACAGGGAACTGAAGCTTTCTTT.

This rearrangement joins TRBV7-3 to TRBJ1-1; D may be TRBD1 (6 bases). The CDR3 length is 14 residues. CDR1 and CDR2 (germline): SGHTA, FQGTGA. Trimming left V 1 base short and J 7 bases short, with 13 bases between. The CDR3: CASSLMGGPGEAFF. DNA of the CDR3: TGTGCCAGCAGCTTAATGGGGGGCCCAGGTGAAGCTTTCTTT.

The rearrangement uses TRBV6-5 and TRBJ2-7; D call uncertain. Trimming took 5 bases from V and 1 from J, leaving 15 bases between them. The CDR3 extends over 15 amino acids. The V gene's germline CDR1 is MNHEY and CDR2 SVGAGI. The CDR3 here is CASSPDRAASYEQYF. The CDR3 coding sequence is TGTGCCAGCAGTCCCGATCGGGCAGCATCCTACGAGCAGTACTTC.

V gene TRBV4-2 combines with J gene TRBJ2-5; 10 bases map to TRBD2. Germline trimming cut 1 base from V and 7 bases from J; bases unmatched to any gene: 12. Germline V lookup: CDR1 LGHNA, CDR2 YNFKEQ. The CDR3 is 17 amino acids. CDR3 sequence reads: CASSQGSAGGSEATQYF. The DNA of the CDR3 is TGTGCCAGCAGCCAAGGCTCAGCGGGGGGGTCGGAGGCGACCCAGTACTTC.

This chain uses TRBV18 with TRBJ2-7; the D call may be TRBD1 or TRBD2 (6 bases each). This CDR3 has 15 residues. Trimming stripped 5 bases from V and 4 bases from J, with 18 bases between. Germline values: CDR1 KGHSH, CDR2 LQKENI. The CDR3 spells CASSFTGRMTYEQYF. CDR3 coding DNA: TGTGCCAGCTCATTCACAGGGAGGATGACGTACGAGCAGTACTTC. Filled out from reference TRBV18 and TRBJ2-7, the complete variable domain reads NAGVMQNPRHLVRRRGQEARLRCSPMKGHSHVYWYRQLPEEGLKFMVYLQKENIIDESGMPKERFSAEFPKEGPSILRIQQVVRGDSAAYFCASSFTGRMTYEQYFGPGTRLTVT.

This clone appeared once. V and J are TRBV27 and TRBJ1-2; 7 positions agree with TRBD1. Germline V CDR1 and CDR2: MNHEY, SMNVEV (reference sequence). Unmatched junction bases numbered 6, after V lost 3 bases and J lost 8 bases. CDR3 length: 13 amino acids. The CDR3 loop reads CASSFPGGEGYTF. In DNA form, the CDR3 reads TGTGCCAGCAGTTTCCCAGGGGGAGAAGGCTACACCTTC.

The V call is TRBV5-5, the J call TRBJ2-2; perhaps TRBD1 as D (6 bases). The CDR3 has 15 amino acids. Trimming pared 4 bases from V and 4 bases from J, leaving 14 bases between. Germline V CDR1 and CDR2: SGHKS, YYEKEE (reference sequence). The DNA for the CDR3 is TGTGCCAGCAGCCCGGGACCCAGGGGCACCGGGGAGCTGTTTTTT. Its translation: CASSPGPRGTGELFF.

The chain couples TRBV5-4 to TRBJ2-1; 9 nucleotides align to TRBD1. CDR3 length equals 15 residues. CDR1 is SGHNT and CDR2 is YYREEE in the germline V gene (reference sequence). The ends lost 4 bases at V and 7 bases at J; junction bases unmatched: 9. The CDR3 nucleotides read TGTGCCAGCAGCCCCAGACAGGGGGAAGGGAATGAGCAGTTCTTC. Translating it yields CASSPRQGEGNEQFF.

The chain is built from TRBV7-3 and TRBJ2-5, with D unclear. Germline loops: CDR1 SGHTA, CDR2 FQGTGA. The CDR3 has 15 residues. V lost 1 base, J lost 2 bases, and 11 bases lay in between. In DNA, the CDR3 is TGTGCCAGCAGCTTAAGTGGCCAGTTTCAAGAGACCCAGTACTTC. Amino acid sequence: CASSLSGQFQETQYF.

The chain links TRBV5-1 to TRBJ1-1; D is unclear. Germline values: CDR1 SGHRS, CDR2 YFSETQ. The CDR3 extends over 16 amino acids. V lost 4 bases and J 5 bases, leaving 21 bases between the germline ends. The DNA of the CDR3 is TGCGCCAGCAGCCCAGGCCCAATAGCCGGGAGGACTGAAGCTTTCTTT. It specifies CASSPGPIAGRTEAFF.

J is TRBJ2-5 and V is TRBV6-1; 7 nucleotides align to TRBD1. CDR1 and CDR2 from the germline V gene are MNHNS and SASEGT. This CDR3 has 19 amino acids. J lost 4 bases, V lost 0 bases, and 17 bases had no gene match. CDR3 bases: TGTGCCAGCAGTGAAGCGCCCTTAGGGGGCAGGGGAATAGGAGAGACCCAGTACTTC. This gives the protein CASSEAPLGGRGIGETQYF.

The V and J genes are TRBV7-8 and TRBJ1-2; TRBD1 matches 8 bases. CDR3 length: 16 amino acids. V lost 5 bases and J lost 4; bases outside the gene matches: 12. In germline, CDR1 is SGHVS, CDR2 FQNEAQ. In DNA form, the CDR3 reads TGTGCCAGCAGCACTGGGACAGGCCCATTAGGCTATGGCTACACCTTC. Translated: CASSTGTGPLGYGYTF.

This clone has only a few counts. The chain joins TRBV19 to TRBJ2-7; D not certain. The CDR3 runs to 13 residues. V was pared by 3 bases and J by 0 bases, with 6 bases between. Germline values: CDR1 LNHDA, CDR2 SQIVND (reference sequence). The DNA of the CDR3 is TGTGCCAGTAGTATTCCGTACTCCTACGAGCAGTACTTC. It yields the protein CASSIPYSYEQYF.

This chain uses TRBV29-1 with TRBJ2-5; 11 nucleotides line up with TRBD2. The CDR3 runs 16 residues. CDR1 is SQVTM, CDR2 ANQGSEA, per germline. With 1 base clipped from V and 5 bases from J, the junction kept 9 bases outside the gene matches. CDR3 sequence: CSVEARSGGAWETQYF. The CDR3 DNA is TGCAGCGTTGAAGCTCGTAGCGGGGGGGCCTGGGAGACCCAGTACTTC.